The clone carrying this T cell receptor (beta chain) was picked up a small number of times. Its matching antigen is unknown. This sample is drawn from a study of identical twins. Germline loops: CDR1 DFQATT, CDR2 SNEGSKA (reference sequence). V gave up 4 bases and J gave up 0 bases, with 10 bases separating them. There are 14 residues in the CDR3. Study findings and constraints: Conclusions leaned on cross-sectional statistical analysis and did not track the same donors over time. Zero-insertion results could be subject to partial confounding by invariant MAIT and iNKT cells.

Template switching supplied a universal primer site; unique molecular identifiers were carried on the cDNA. A single record per CDR3 protein comes from TCRdb applying MiXCR to the 5' RACE reads. The sample lists around 490,000 distinct CDR3 sequences; roughly 15% were seen once. These data were likewise used in another study, on yellow fever vaccine responses in identical twins.

This sequence was found in a woman aged 18-29 years in good health. Sequencing used CD4+ T cells sorted from blood. This chain uses TRBV20-1 with TRBJ2-1; D is uncertain. The CDR3 loop reads CSANVPPSYNEQFF. CDR3 bases: TGCAGTGCTAATGTTCCTCCCTCCTACAATGAGCAGTTCTTC.